This entry describes one TCR beta chain. The sample originates from a study of cytotoxic CD8 clonotypes in ibrutinib-treated CLL. With V trimmed by 7 bases and J by 4 bases, 7 bases remained unmatched. The CDR3 extends over 14 amino acids. CDR1 and CDR2 (germline): SGHNT, YYREEE (reference sequence). Profiled with immunoSEQ multiplex PCR; TCRdb holds only in-frame clones, not every one. The sample shows just under 70,000 clones, around 65% of them seen only once. Source: PBMCs, taken after 12 months of ibrutinib treatment. This clonotype was sampled from a human donor with chronic lymphocytic leukemia. This chain connects TRBV5-4 to TRBJ2-1, with 8 bases matching TRBD1. DNA for the CDR3: TGTGCCAGCCGGCAGGGGGCCTCATACAATGAGCAGTTCTTC. Amino acids: CASRQGASYNEQFF.